This TCR beta chain derives from a study of T cells in localized non-small cell lung cancer. Profiled with immunoSEQ multiplex PCR; TCRdb holds only in-frame clones, not every one. The data hold 40,000 to 50,000 clones, with roughly 90% observed a single time. Germline trimming cut 4 bases from V and 7 bases from J; bases unmatched to any gene: 8. From germline, CDR1 is SGHNT and CDR2 YYREEE (reference sequence). The CDR3 contains 14 residues. General observations from the study: Tumor showed lower T cell clonality than uninvolved adjacent lung, where it was highest. Blood T cell density predicted longer survival; adjacent-lung clonality, shorter. Median around 60 top-100 tumor clones were shared with paired adjacent lung.

In regard to this clone: Its antigen remains unidentified.

J is TRBJ2-1 and V is TRBV5-4; 7 bases map to TRBD2. The sequencing used peripheral blood, collected before any cancer treatment. The source is a female donor aged 60 or older with stage I squamous cell lung carcinoma. The CDR3 loop is CASSPGRERNEQFF. The CDR3 DNA is TGTGCCAGCAGCCCCGGGCGGGAGAGGAATGAGCAGTTCTTC.